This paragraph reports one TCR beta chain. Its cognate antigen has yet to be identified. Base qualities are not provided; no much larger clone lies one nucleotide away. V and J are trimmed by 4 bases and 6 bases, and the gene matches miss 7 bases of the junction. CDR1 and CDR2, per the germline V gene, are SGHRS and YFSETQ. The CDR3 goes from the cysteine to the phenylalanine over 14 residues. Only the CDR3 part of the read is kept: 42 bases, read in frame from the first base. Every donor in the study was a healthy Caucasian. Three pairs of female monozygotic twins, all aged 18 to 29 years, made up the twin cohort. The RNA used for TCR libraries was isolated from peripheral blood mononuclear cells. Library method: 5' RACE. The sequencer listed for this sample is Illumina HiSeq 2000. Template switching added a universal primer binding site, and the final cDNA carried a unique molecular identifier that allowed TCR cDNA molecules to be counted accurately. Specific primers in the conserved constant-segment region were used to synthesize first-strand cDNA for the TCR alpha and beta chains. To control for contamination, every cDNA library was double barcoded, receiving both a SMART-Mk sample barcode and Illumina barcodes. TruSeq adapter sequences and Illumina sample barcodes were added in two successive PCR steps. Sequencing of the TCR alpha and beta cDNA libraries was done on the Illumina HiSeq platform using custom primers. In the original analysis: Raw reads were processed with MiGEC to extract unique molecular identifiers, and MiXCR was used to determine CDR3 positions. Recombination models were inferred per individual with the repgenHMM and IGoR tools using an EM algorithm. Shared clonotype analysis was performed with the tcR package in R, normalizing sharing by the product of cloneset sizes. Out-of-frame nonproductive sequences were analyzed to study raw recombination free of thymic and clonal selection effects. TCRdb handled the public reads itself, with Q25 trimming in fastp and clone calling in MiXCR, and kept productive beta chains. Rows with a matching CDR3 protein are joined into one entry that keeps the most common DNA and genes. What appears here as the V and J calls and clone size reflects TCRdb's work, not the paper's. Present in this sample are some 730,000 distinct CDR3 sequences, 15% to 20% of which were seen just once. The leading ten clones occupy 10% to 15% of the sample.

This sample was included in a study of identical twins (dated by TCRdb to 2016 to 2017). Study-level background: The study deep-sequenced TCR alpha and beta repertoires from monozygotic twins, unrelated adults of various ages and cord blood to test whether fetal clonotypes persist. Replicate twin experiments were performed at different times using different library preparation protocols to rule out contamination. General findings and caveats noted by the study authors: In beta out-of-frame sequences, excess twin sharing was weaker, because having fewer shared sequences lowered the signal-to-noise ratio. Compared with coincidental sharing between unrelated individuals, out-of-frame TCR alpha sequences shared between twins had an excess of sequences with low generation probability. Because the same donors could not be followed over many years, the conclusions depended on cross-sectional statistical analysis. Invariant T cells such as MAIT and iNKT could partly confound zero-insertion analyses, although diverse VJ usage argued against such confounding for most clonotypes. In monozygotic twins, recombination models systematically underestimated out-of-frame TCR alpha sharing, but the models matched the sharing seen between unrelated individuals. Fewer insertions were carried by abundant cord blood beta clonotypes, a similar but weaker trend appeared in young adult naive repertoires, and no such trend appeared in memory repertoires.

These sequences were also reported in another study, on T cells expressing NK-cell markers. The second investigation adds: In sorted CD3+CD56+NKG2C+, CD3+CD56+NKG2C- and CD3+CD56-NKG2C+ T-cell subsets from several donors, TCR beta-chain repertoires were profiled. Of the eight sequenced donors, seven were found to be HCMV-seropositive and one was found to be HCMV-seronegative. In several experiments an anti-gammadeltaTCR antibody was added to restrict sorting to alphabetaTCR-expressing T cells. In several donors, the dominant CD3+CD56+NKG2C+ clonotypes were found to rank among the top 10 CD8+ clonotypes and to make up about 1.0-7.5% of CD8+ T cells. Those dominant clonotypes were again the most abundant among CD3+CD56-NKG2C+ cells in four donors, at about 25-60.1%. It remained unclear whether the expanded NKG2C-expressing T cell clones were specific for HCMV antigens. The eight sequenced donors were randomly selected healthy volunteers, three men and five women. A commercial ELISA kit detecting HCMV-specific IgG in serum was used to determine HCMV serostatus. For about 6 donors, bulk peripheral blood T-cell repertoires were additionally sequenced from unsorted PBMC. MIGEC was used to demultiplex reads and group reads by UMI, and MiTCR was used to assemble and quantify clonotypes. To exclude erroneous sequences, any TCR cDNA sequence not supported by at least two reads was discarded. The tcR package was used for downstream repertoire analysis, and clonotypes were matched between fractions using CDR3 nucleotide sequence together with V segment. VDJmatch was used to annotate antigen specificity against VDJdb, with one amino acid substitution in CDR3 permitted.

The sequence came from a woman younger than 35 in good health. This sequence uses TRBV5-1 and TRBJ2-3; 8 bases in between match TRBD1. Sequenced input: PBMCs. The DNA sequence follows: TGCGCCAGCAGCGAGCAGGGGGCCGTTGATACGCAGTATTTT. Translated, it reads CASSEQGAVDTQYF. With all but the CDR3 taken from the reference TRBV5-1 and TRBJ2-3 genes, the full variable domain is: KAGVTQTPRYLIKTRGQQVTLSCSPISGHRSVSWYQQTPGQGLQFLFEYFSETQRNKGNFPGRFSGRQFSNSRSEMNVSTLELGDSALYLCASSEQGAVDTQYFGPGTRLTVL.